Listed below are T cell receptor beta chains from one sample, sequenced in a study of blood T cell repertoires in COVID-19. The table came from immunoSEQ multiplex PCR; TCRdb's copy has only in-frame clones and leaves some out. The sample yields under 250,000 clones, roughly 80% seen once. Sample: peripheral blood. The receptors were sampled from a woman between 70 and 85 years old with COVID-19, enrolled during active disease. CDR3s include the opening cysteine and the closing phenylalanine or tryptophan. D genes are given only for firm matches. Rows give clone size only sometimes, using once, few, many, or a class for an expanded clone.

TRBD1	.	TRBV7-9	TRBJ1-6	CASSLAGQAGSPLHF	TGTGCCAGCAGCTTAGCGGGACAGGCGGGTTCACCCCTCCACTTT
.	few	TRBV7-6	TRBJ2-7	CASSLRGRGGTGGMIEQYF	TGTGCCAGCAGCTTAAGGGGGCGCGGCGGGACGGGCGGAATGATCGAGCAGTACTTC
.	.	TRBV2	TRBJ2-7	CASSLTGSFSYEQYF	TGTGCCAGCAGTCTCACTGGGAGTTTCTCCTACGAGCAGTACTTC
.	.	TRBV5-1	TRBJ2-7	CASSPTTPPYEQYF	TGCGCCAGCAGCCCAACTACACCCCCCTACGAGCAGTACTTC
TRBD2	.	TRBV7-8	TRBJ2-1	CASSPRRGESSYNEQFF	TGTGCCAGCAGCCCTCGACGGGGGGAAAGCTCCTACAATGAGCAGTTCTTC
TRBD1	.	TRBV28	TRBJ1-6	CASSLPDRGWSPLHF	TGTGCCAGCAGCCTTCCTGACAGGGGTTGGTCACCCCTCCACTTT
TRBD2	.	TRBV5-6	TRBJ2-1	CASSFTSGRIYNEQFF	TGTGCCAGCAGCTTCACTAGCGGGAGGATCTACAATGAGCAGTTCTTC
TRBD1	.	TRBV18	TRBJ2-2	CASSPDRVGTGELFF	TGTGCCAGCTCACCCGACAGGGTCGGCACCGGGGAGCTGTTTTTT
.	.	TRBV29-1	TRBJ2-3	CSVGGDTDTQYF	TGCAGCGTAGGAGGGGACACAGATACGCAGTATTTT
TRBD1	once	TRBV27	TRBJ1-1	CASSPLDRGAGTEAFF	TGTGCCAGCAGTCCTTTAGACAGGGGCGCGGGTACTGAAGCTTTCTTT
TRBD1	few	TRBV7-2	TRBJ1-4	CASSLGDRAEKLFF	TGTGCCAGCAGCTTAGGGGACAGGGCTGAAAAACTGTTTTTT
.	.	TRBV30	TRBJ1-3	CAWSSGIYGNTIYF	TGTGCCTGGAGTTCAGGGATTTATGGAAACACCATATATTTT
.	.	TRBV4-2	TRBJ1-2	CASSQDRSRTYGYTF	TGTGCCAGCAGCCAAGATCGGTCGAGGACATATGGCTACACCTTC
TRBD1	few	TRBV5-8	TRBJ2-2	CASSLGQGNTGELFF	TGTGCCAGCAGCTTGGGACAGGGGAACACCGGGGAGCTGTTTTTT
.	.	TRBV9	TRBJ2-5	CASSRGGETQYF	TGTGCCAGCAGTAGGGGGGGAGAGACCCAGTACTTC
TRBD1	.	TRBV6-5	TRBJ2-7	CATKQGSPYEQYF	TGTGCCACCAAACAGGGGAGCCCCTACGAGCAGTACTTC
.	.	TRBV7-2	TRBJ2-7	CASSLFQYNEQYF	TGTGCCAGCAGCTTATTCCAGTATAACGAGCAGTACTTC
.	.	TRBV2	TRBJ2-1	CASIEGEAKQFF	TGTGCCAGCATCGAAGGAGAAGCGAAGCAGTTCTTC
.	.	TRBV6-8	TRBJ2-7	CASSYSSRGGSYEQYF	TGTGCCAGCAGTTACTCGAGCAGGGGAGGGTCCTACGAGCAGTACTTC
TRBD1	.	TRBV2	TRBJ2-1	CASSRDRDNNEQFF	TGTGCCAGCAGCCGGGACAGGGACAACAATGAGCAGTTCTTC
TRBD2	.	TRBV5-1	TRBJ2-3	CASSSGLAGGRDTQYF	TGCGCCAGCAGCTCGGGACTAGCGGGAGGAAGAGATACGCAGTATTTT
.	.	TRBV5-1	TRBJ2-3	CASSLFEGGSTDTQYF	TGCGCCAGCAGCTTGTTTGAGGGGGGGAGCACAGATACGCAGTATTTT
TRBD1	.	TRBV6-6	TRBJ1-5	CASSPDRGQGQPQHF	TGTGCCAGCAGTCCGGACAGGGGGCAAGGTCAGCCCCAGCATTTT
.	.	TRBV30	TRBJ2-1	CAWRRAGWSNEQFF	TGTGCCTGGAGACGAGCGGGTTGGTCAAATGAGCAGTTCTTC
.	.	TRBV30	TRBJ1-2	CAWSVSRRVLLGLLEDGYTF	TGTGCCTGGAGTGTAAGCCGGCGGGTCCTTCTCGGGCTACTCGAGGATGGCTACACCTTC
.	.	TRBV21-1	TRBJ1-2	CASSKAPTEFYGYTF	TGTGCCAGCAGCAAAGCCCCGACTGAATTCTATGGCTACACCTTC
TRBD1	few	TRBV30	TRBJ1-6	CAWSSRGYNSPLHF	TGTGCCTGGAGTTCCAGGGGGTATAATTCACCCCTCCACTTT
.	.	TRBV5-4	TRBJ2-1	CASSLANRDNNEQFF	TGTGCCAGCAGCTTGGCAAACCGGGACAACAATGAGCAGTTCTTC
TRBD1	.	TRBV7-8	TRBJ2-4	CASSMGQLAKNIQYF	TGTGCCAGCAGCATGGGACAGCTAGCCAAAAACATTCAGTACTTC
.	.	TRBV7-2	TRBJ1-1	CASSLVGGRNTEAFF	TGTGCCAGCAGCTTAGTGGGCGGGAGGAACACTGAAGCTTTCTTT
.	.	TRBV6-2/TRBV6-3	TRBJ1-4	CASSYLGLADEKLFF	TGTGCCAGCAGTTACCTCGGACTCGCAGATGAAAAACTGTTTTTT
.	.	TRBV7-3	TRBJ1-2	CASSSGVDSAVYGYTF	TGTGCCAGCAGCTCTGGGGTTGACAGCGCCGTCTATGGCTACACCTTC
TRBD1	.	TRBV19	TRBJ2-3	CASSRPDRGHGDTQYF	TGTGCCAGTAGCCGCCCCGACAGGGGGCATGGAGATACGCAGTATTTT
.	once	TRBV5-3	TRBJ1-5	CARTTTGSSNQPQHF	TGTGCCAGAACCACTACAGGGTCTAGCAATCAGCCCCAGCATTTT
TRBD1	few	TRBV6-5	TRBJ2-7	CASSYRDSSYEQYF	TGTGCCAGCAGCTACAGGGACAGTTCCTACGAGCAGTACTTC
.	.	TRBV24-1	TRBJ2-7	CATSDPRGDNSYEQYF	TGTGCCACCAGTGATCCTCGAGGGGACAACTCCTACGAGCAGTACTTC
TRBD1	.	TRBV24-1	TRBJ1-5	CATSDPTGTGNQPQHF	TGTGCCACCAGTGACCCGACAGGGACTGGCAATCAGCCCCAGCATTTT
TRBD2	once	TRBV27	TRBJ2-1	CASTKREGLMSEQFF	TGTGCCAGCACAAAGCGGGAAGGGTTGATGAGTGAGCAGTTCTTC
.	.	TRBV19	TRBJ1-3	CASSPRSRSNSGNTIYF	TGTGCCAGTAGTCCCCGCTCTCGAAGCAACTCTGGAAACACCATATATTTT
TRBD1	.	TRBV5-1	TRBJ2-4	CASSQATGQGRWYF	TGCGCCAGCAGCCAGGCTACCGGACAGGGCAGGTGGTACTTC
.	.	TRBV27	TRBJ2-6	CASSLSKGAGANVLTF	TGTGCCAGCAGTTTATCGAAAGGGGCTGGGGCCAACGTCCTGACTTTC
TRBD1	once	TRBV6-5	TRBJ2-7	CASGDRGYEQYF	TGTGCCAGCGGGGACAGGGGTTACGAGCAGTACTTC
.	.	TRBV2	TRBJ1-2	CASSWTREGGYTF	TGTGCCAGCAGCTGGACCAGGGAGGGTGGCTACACCTTC
TRBD1	.	TRBV11-3	TRBJ1-1	CASSSYRGTEAFF	TGTGCCAGCAGCTCTTACAGGGGGACTGAAGCTTTCTTT
.	.	TRBV4-1	TRBJ2-1	CASTSGGAYSYNEQFF	TGCGCCAGCACCTCTGGTGGGGCTTACTCCTACAATGAGCAGTTCTTC
TRBD2	.	TRBV5-4	TRBJ2-1	CASSLTSGRTYNEQFF	TGTGCCAGCAGCTTGACTAGCGGGAGGACCTACAATGAGCAGTTCTTC
.	.	TRBV7-8	TRBJ1-2	CASSSERRSYGYTF	TGTGCCAGCAGCTCTGAACGGAGGTCCTATGGCTACACCTTC
TRBD2	.	TRBV5-1	TRBJ2-1	CASSSGLAGEQFF	TGCGCCAGCAGCTCTGGACTAGCGGGTGAGCAGTTCTTC